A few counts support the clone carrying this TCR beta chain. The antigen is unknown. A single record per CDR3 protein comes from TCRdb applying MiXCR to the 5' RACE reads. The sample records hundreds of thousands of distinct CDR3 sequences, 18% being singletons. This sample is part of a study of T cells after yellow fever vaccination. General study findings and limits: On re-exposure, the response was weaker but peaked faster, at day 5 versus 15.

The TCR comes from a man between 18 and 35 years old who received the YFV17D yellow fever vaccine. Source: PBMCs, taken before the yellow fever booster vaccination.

The CDR3 reads CASSSQGILDTEAFF. Written as DNA, the CDR3 is TGTGCCAGCAGCTCCCAGGGTATTTTGGACACTGAAGCTTTCTTT. The chain has TRBV7-2 and TRBJ1-1, with D possibly matching TRBD1 (5 bases). CDR1 is SGHTA, CDR2 FQGNSA, per germline. V lost 4 bases, J lost 3 bases, and 15 bases lay in between. The CDR3 covers 15 residues.